The TCR beta chain under discussion was sequenced for a study of long-term antiretroviral therapy in people with HIV. Researchers report immunoSEQ v3.0 was run at survey level. Method: immunoSEQ multiplex PCR; TCRdb's copy keeps in-frame clones and lacks some. The table shows roughly 42,000 clones, with approximately 86% occurring only once. The CDR3 covers 13 residues. The V end was cut by 0 bases, the J end by 6 bases, with 7 bases between. Germline CDR1 SGDLS, CDR2 YYNGEE. This clone was seen more than once but under ten times. The chain is built from TRBV9 and TRBJ1-5; no clear D gene. This sample comprised unsorted PBMCs, obtained 0.1 years before starting antiretroviral therapy. This TCR was recovered from a woman aged 50 to 60 with HIV. CDR3 protein: CASSVAGSQPQHF. The CDR3 DNA reads as TGTGCCAGCAGCGTAGCGGGGAGTCAGCCCCAGCATTTT.